The rows below give T cell receptor beta chains drawn from one sample of a study of shared clonotypes between healthy human individuals. Method: immunoSEQ multiplex PCR; TCRdb's copy keeps in-frame clones and lacks some. The profile shows just over 2,000,000 clones, about 95% of them singletons. The material sequenced was naive CD8+ T cells sorted from blood. These receptors were collected from a man between 18 and 29 years old in good health. Each CDR3 is given with its conserved first and last residue. The D gene is left open where the match is weak. Size values are once, few and many counts, or a class for expanded clones, and some rows have none.

V: TRBV30
J: TRBJ2-7
size: NA
D: NA
length: 13
DNA: TGTGCCTGGAGTGTATCGGTCGGCTCCGAGCAGTACTTC
CDR3: CAWSVSVGSEQYF

V: TRBV28
J: TRBJ2-7
size: NA
D: NA
length: 16
DNA: TGTGCCAGCAGTTTAGGGTTAGGGTTGGGTTACCCCGAGCAGTACTTC
CDR3: CASSLGLGLGYPEQYF

V: TRBV19
J: TRBJ1-5
size: once
D: TRBD1
length: 14
DNA: TGTGCCAGTAATGGGCCTGACAGGGCCCAGCCCCAGCATTTT
CDR3: CASNGPDRAQPQHF

V: TRBV6-1
J: TRBJ2-5
size: NA
D: TRBD1
length: 18
DNA: TGTGCCAGCAGTGAGTTGGACAGGGGGCGCACGGATGGGGAGACCCAGTACTTC
CDR3: CASSELDRGRTDGETQYF

V: TRBV27
J: TRBJ2-2
size: NA
D: TRBD2
length: 16
DNA: TGTGCCAGCAGACTGACTAGCGTTCAAAACACCGGGGAGCTGTTTTTT
CDR3: CASRLTSVQNTGELFF

V: TRBV13
J: TRBJ1-1
size: NA
D: NA
length: 14
DNA: TGTGCCAGCAGCTTATACAGGACGAACACTGAAGCTTTCTTT
CDR3: CASSLYRTNTEAFF

V: TRBV7-2
J: TRBJ2-2
size: NA
D: NA
length: 14
DNA: TGTGCCAGCAGCGGATTCTGGAACACCGGGGAGCTGTTTTTT
CDR3: CASSGFWNTGELFF

V: TRBV11-2
J: TRBJ2-1
size: NA
D: NA
length: 13
DNA: TGTGCCAGCAGCTTAGCCCCTGGTTATGAGCAGTTCTTC
CDR3: CASSLAPGYEQFF

V: TRBV7-2
J: TRBJ2-7
size: NA
D: NA
length: 13
DNA: TGTGCCAGCAGCTCTCCAGAGGCCTACGAGCAGTACTTC
CDR3: CASSSPEAYEQYF

V: TRBV7-6
J: TRBJ2-1
size: NA
D: NA
length: 16
DNA: TGTGCCAGCAGCTTTTTTTTTGAGGGCTCCTACAATGAGCAGTTCTTC
CDR3: CASSFFFEGSYNEQFF

V: TRBV2
J: TRBJ2-3
size: NA
D: NA
length: 15
DNA: TGTGCCAGCAGTGACCCTAGCCGGGTCCCAGATACGCAGTATTTT
CDR3: CASSDPSRVPDTQYF

V: TRBV27
J: TRBJ1-5
size: NA
D: NA
length: 15
DNA: TGTGCCAGCAGTTTCTACGGACAGAGCAATCAGCCCCAGCATTTT
CDR3: CASSFYGQSNQPQHF

V: TRBV6-5
J: TRBJ2-5
size: NA
D: NA
length: 16
DNA: TGTGCCAGCAGTTATGGAGTAGGGGGGCCCCAAGAGACCCAGTACTTC
CDR3: CASSYGVGGPQETQYF

V: TRBV5-1
J: TRBJ2-1
size: NA
D: NA
length: 16
DNA: TGCGCCAGCAGCTTGGCCGTGGTAAGCTCCTACAATGAGCAGTTCTTC
CDR3: CASSLAVVSSYNEQFF

V: TRBV28
J: TRBJ1-4
size: NA
D: TRBD1
length: 16
DNA: TGTGCCAGCAGCTCGTATTTGGGACAGACCAATGAAAAACTGTTTTTT
CDR3: CASSSYLGQTNEKLFF

V: TRBV11-2
J: TRBJ2-2
size: NA
D: NA
length: 14
DNA: TGTGCCAGCAGCTTAGTTGTTTCGGGTCGGGAGCTGTTTTTT
CDR3: CASSLVVSGRELFF

V: TRBV5-1
J: TRBJ2-5
size: NA
D: NA
length: 18
DNA: TGCGCCAGCAGTCAACCGGAGAAGAACAGAACCCCCCGGGAGACCCAGTACTTC
CDR3: CASSQPEKNRTPRETQYF

V: TRBV2
J: TRBJ2-2
size: NA
D: NA
length: 11
DNA: TGTGCCAGCAGTGGGTCCGGGGAGCTGTTTTTT
CDR3: CASSGSGELFF

V: TRBV11-2
J: TRBJ2-2
size: NA
D: NA
length: 13
DNA: TGTGCCAGCAGCCCCGGGGGCGCCGGGGAGCTGTTTTTT
CDR3: CASSPGGAGELFF

V: TRBV2
J: TRBJ2-1
size: once
D: TRBD2
length: 16
DNA: TGTGCCAGCAGTACCGGGACTAGCGGGACCCACAATGAGCAGTTCTTC
CDR3: CASSTGTSGTHNEQFF

V: TRBV6-5
J: TRBJ2-7
size: NA
D: TRBD1
length: 16
DNA: TGTGCCAGCAGTTACTCAGCCGGGACAGAAGCCTACGAGCAGTACTTC
CDR3: CASSYSAGTEAYEQYF

V: TRBV10-3
J: TRBJ1-6
size: few
D: NA
length: 12
DNA: TGTGCCACCATGCTGGCGAATGGGTCCCTCCACTTT
CDR3: CATMLANGSLHF

V: TRBV6-1
J: TRBJ2-1
size: NA
D: TRBD2
length: 15
DNA: TGTGCCAGCAGTTGGACTAGCGGGACATACAATGAGCAGTTCTTC
CDR3: CASSWTSGTYNEQFF

V: TRBV2
J: TRBJ2-5
size: NA
D: NA
length: 14
DNA: TGTGCCCATAGTGGGCAGGGGACCCAAGAGACCCAGTACTTC
CDR3: CAHSGQGTQETQYF

V: TRBV5-1
J: TRBJ2-7
size: NA
D: TRBD1
length: 15
DNA: TGCGCCAGCAGCTTGGAGGGGGCCGGTGGCTACGAGCAGTACTTC
CDR3: CASSLEGAGGYEQYF

V: TRBV7-9
J: TRBJ2-4
size: once
D: NA
length: 15
DNA: TGTGCCAGCAGCCCCGAGGCGGGGAGTGGAGACATTCAGTACTTC
CDR3: CASSPEAGSGDIQYF

V: TRBV6-1
J: TRBJ2-7
size: NA
D: NA
length: 16
DNA: TGTGCCAGCAGTGTCATAGGGGACTTAAAAGGGTACGAGCAGTACTTC
CDR3: CASSVIGDLKGYEQYF

V: TRBV15
J: TRBJ1-5
size: NA
D: NA
length: 13
DNA: TGTGCCACCAGCAGACTCTCCCTTGAGCCCCAGCATTTT
CDR3: CATSRLSLEPQHF

V: TRBV5-6
J: TRBJ2-7
size: once
D: NA
length: 14
DNA: TGTGCCAGCAGCTTGGCGACGGGGAGTTACGAGCAGTACTTC
CDR3: CASSLATGSYEQYF

V: TRBV4-1
J: TRBJ2-7
size: few
D: TRBD1
length: 16
DNA: TGCGCCAGCAGCCTCAACCCGACAGGGGAAGCCTACGAGCAGTACTTC
CDR3: CASSLNPTGEAYEQYF

V: TRBV9
J: TRBJ2-2
size: NA
D: NA
length: 11
DNA: TGTGCCAGCGGTGTGGCCGGGGAGCTGTTTTTT
CDR3: CASGVAGELFF

V: TRBV4-1
J: TRBJ1-1
size: NA
D: NA
length: 15
DNA: TGCGCCAGCAGCCAAGAAAAGGGGCTGGGCACTGAAGCTTTCTTT
CDR3: CASSQEKGLGTEAFF

V: TRBV9
J: TRBJ1-1
size: NA
D: NA
length: 14
DNA: TGTGCCAGCAGCGTAGCGGGGGGCGCCACTGAAGCTTTCTTT
CDR3: CASSVAGGATEAFF

V: TRBV13
J: TRBJ2-5
size: NA
D: TRBD2
length: 14
DNA: TGTGCCAGCAGCTTAGAACGGGAGGAAGAGACCCAGTACTTC
CDR3: CASSLEREEETQYF

V: TRBV4-1
J: TRBJ2-1
size: few
D: TRBD1
length: 15
DNA: TGCGCCAGCAGCCCTGCCGGGACAGGGAGGAATGAGCAGTTCTTC
CDR3: CASSPAGTGRNEQFF

V: TRBV5-4
J: TRBJ1-1
size: NA
D: NA
length: 14
DNA: TGTGCCAGCAGCGGGTCGGATCCGGCAACTGAAGCTTTCTTT
CDR3: CASSGSDPATEAFF

V: TRBV7-9
J: TRBJ1-2
size: NA
D: TRBD1
length: 16
DNA: TGTGCCAGCAGCTGGACGGCCTCGGACAGGGCGGGTGGCTACACCTTC
CDR3: CASSWTASDRAGGYTF

V: TRBV5-1
J: TRBJ2-1
size: NA
D: TRBD2
length: 18
DNA: TGCGCCAGCAGTGGACAGGGGACTAGCGGGAGGGCCCATAATGAGCAGTTCTTC
CDR3: CASSGQGTSGRAHNEQFF

V: TRBV10-1
J: TRBJ2-2
size: NA
D: NA
length: 15
DNA: TGCGCCAGCAGTGAGTCGAGGAAACCCACCGGGGAGCTGTTTTTT
CDR3: CASSESRKPTGELFF

V: TRBV28
J: TRBJ1-2
size: NA
D: TRBD1
length: 13
DNA: TGTGCCAGCAGTTTCGACAGGGGATACGGCTACACCTTC
CDR3: CASSFDRGYGYTF

V: TRBV11-2
J: TRBJ2-7
size: NA
D: NA
length: 16
DNA: TGTGCCAGCAGCCCACAAAGCGGGTCTATGGGTTACGAGCAGTACTTC
CDR3: CASSPQSGSMGYEQYF

V: TRBV4-1
J: TRBJ1-5
size: NA
D: NA
length: 16
DNA: TGCGCCAGCAGCCAACCGACTAGTGGGGCCAATCAGCCCCAGCATTTT
CDR3: CASSQPTSGANQPQHF

V: TRBV11-2
J: TRBJ2-1
size: NA
D: NA
length: 16
DNA: TGTGCCAGCAGCTTAGACGGACTGTCCCTCTACAATGAGCAGTTCTTC
CDR3: CASSLDGLSLYNEQFF

V: TRBV7-3
J: TRBJ2-1
size: NA
D: NA
length: 16
DNA: TGTGCCAGCAGCTTAGTAGAGCGGAGCTCCTACAATGAGCAGTTCTTC
CDR3: CASSLVERSSYNEQFF

V: TRBV5-1
J: TRBJ2-7
size: NA
D: TRBD2
length: 16
DNA: TGCGCCAGCAGCCAACTAGCGGGAAGGTCGGCCTACGAGCAGTACTTC
CDR3: CASSQLAGRSAYEQYF

V: TRBV7-9
J: TRBJ1-1
size: NA
D: NA
length: 15
DNA: TGTGCCAGCAGCTTAGTCCCGGGGATGAACACTGAAGCTTTCTTT
CDR3: CASSLVPGMNTEAFF

V: TRBV19
J: TRBJ1-1
size: NA
D: NA
length: 14
DNA: TGTGCCAGTAGTAACGTGCAGATGAACACTGAAGCTTTCTTT
CDR3: CASSNVQMNTEAFF

V: TRBV6-4
J: TRBJ2-7
size: NA
D: NA
length: 9
DNA: TGTGCCAGCAGCTACGAGCAGTACTTC
CDR3: CASSYEQYF

V: TRBV9
J: TRBJ2-3
size: NA
D: NA
length: 13
DNA: TGTGCCAGCAGTGACGAACTCAAGGTTACGCAGTATTTT
CDR3: CASSDELKVTQYF

V: TRBV19
J: TRBJ2-7
size: NA
D: NA
length: 16
DNA: TGTGCCAGTAGTATAGATCTGGAGACCTCACTCTACGAGCAGTACTTC
CDR3: CASSIDLETSLYEQYF

V: TRBV7-3
J: TRBJ2-7
size: NA
D: TRBD2
length: 15
DNA: TGTGCCAGCAGCTTAACGGCTAGCGGGGTCTACGAGCAGTACTTC
CDR3: CASSLTASGVYEQYF

V: TRBV9
J: TRBJ2-7
size: NA
D: NA
length: 11
DNA: TGTGCCAGCAGCGCCGGGTGGGAGCAGTACTTC
CDR3: CASSAGWEQYF

V: TRBV4-3
J: TRBJ1-4
size: NA
D: NA
length: 15
DNA: TGCGCCAGCAGCCAACTAGGGGTAGCTAATGAAAAACTGTTTTTT
CDR3: CASSQLGVANEKLFF

V: TRBV7-9
J: TRBJ2-7
size: NA
D: TRBD1
length: 13
DNA: TGTGCCAGCAGCTTAGGGGACAGATACGAGCAGTACTTC
CDR3: CASSLGDRYEQYF

V: TRBV13
J: TRBJ1-6
size: NA
D: NA
length: 16
DNA: TGTGCCAGCAGCCCAGCAGGGAGCTCCTATAATTCACCCCTCCACTTT
CDR3: CASSPAGSSYNSPLHF

V: TRBV19
J: TRBJ1-1
size: NA
D: NA
length: 14
DNA: TGTGCCAGTAGTATAGGCTCCGGAGGGACTGAAGCTTTCTTT
CDR3: CASSIGSGGTEAFF

V: TRBV13
J: TRBJ2-7
size: NA
D: NA
length: 13
DNA: TGTGCCAGCAGACCGGTAGGCTCCTACGAGCAGTACTTC
CDR3: CASRPVGSYEQYF

V: TRBV9
J: TRBJ2-5
size: NA
D: TRBD1
length: 14
DNA: TGTGCCAGCAGCTGGGGACAGCAACAAGAGACCCAGTACTTC
CDR3: CASSWGQQQETQYF